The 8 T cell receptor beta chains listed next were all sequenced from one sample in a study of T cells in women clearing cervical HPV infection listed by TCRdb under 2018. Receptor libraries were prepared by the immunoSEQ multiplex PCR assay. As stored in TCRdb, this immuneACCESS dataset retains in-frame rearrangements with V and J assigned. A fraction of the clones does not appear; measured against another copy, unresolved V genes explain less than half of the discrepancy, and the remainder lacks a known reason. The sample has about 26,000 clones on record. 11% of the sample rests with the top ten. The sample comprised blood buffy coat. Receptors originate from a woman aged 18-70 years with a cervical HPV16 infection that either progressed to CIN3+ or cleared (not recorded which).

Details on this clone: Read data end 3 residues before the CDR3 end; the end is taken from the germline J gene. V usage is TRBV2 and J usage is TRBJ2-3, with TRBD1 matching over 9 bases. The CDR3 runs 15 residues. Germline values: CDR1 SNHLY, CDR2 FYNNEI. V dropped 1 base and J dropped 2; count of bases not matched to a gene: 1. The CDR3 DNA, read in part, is TGTGCCAGCAGTGAAGGGACAGGGGCCACAGATACG. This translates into CASSEGTGATDT. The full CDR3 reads CASSEGTGATDTQYF.

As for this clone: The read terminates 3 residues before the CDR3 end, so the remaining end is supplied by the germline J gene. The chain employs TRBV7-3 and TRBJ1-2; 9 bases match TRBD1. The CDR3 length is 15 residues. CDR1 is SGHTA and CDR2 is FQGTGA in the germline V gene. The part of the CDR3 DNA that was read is TGTGCCAGCAGCTTACATTCCGACAGGGGGGGAGGC. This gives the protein CASSLHSDRGGG. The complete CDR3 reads CASSLHSDRGGGYTF.

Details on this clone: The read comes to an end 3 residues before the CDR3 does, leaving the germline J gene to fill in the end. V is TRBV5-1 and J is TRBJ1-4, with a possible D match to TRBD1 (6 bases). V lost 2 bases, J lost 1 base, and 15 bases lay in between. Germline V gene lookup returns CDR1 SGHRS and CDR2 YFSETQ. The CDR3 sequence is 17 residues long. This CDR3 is CASSFHRVLQTNEKLFF. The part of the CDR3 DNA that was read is TGCGCCAGCAGCTTTCACAGGGTACTGCAAACTAATGAAAAA.

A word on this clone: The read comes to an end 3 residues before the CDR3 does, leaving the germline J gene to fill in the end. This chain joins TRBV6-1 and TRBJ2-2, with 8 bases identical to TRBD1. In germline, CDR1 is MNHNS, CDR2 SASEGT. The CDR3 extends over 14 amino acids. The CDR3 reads CASSGGQVYEKLFF. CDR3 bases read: TGTGCCAGCAGTGGGGGACAGGTCTACGAAAAG.

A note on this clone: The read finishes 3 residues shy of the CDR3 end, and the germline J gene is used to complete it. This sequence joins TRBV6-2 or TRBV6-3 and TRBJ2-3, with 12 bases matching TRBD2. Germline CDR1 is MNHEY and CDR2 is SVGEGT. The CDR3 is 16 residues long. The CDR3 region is CASSRTSGGLQETQYF. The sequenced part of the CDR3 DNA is TGTGCCAGCAGTCGTACTAGCGGGGGGCTTCAAGAGACG.

CDR3 DNA (partial): TGTGCCAGCACCACAAATCAGCCC. This codes for CASTTNQP. The CDR3, in full, reads CASTTNQPQHF. The chain employs TRBV6-2 or TRBV6-3 and TRBJ1-5; no reliable D call. The read ends 3 residues shy of where the CDR3 ends; the end is completed using the germline J gene. Germline V gives CDR1 MNHEY, CDR2 SVGEGT. The CDR3 is 11 amino acids. V shed 7 bases and J shed 4 bases, with 5 bases lying between them.

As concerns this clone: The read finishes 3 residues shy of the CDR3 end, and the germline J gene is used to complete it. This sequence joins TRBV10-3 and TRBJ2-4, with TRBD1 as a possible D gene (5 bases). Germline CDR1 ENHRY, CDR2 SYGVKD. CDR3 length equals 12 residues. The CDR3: CAISESDSRQYF. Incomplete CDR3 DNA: TGTGCCATCAGTGAGTCCGACAGCCGT.

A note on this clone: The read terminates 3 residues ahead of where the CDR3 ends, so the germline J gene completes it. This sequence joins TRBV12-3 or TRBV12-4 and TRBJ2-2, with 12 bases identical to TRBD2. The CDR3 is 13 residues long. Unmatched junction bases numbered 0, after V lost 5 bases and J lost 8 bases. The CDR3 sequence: CASSGTSGGELFF. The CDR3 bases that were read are TGTGCCAGCAGTGGGACTAGCGGGGGGGAG.